Below are 8 T cell receptor beta chains sequenced from a single sample in a study of regulatory T cells in long-lasting Graves disease. The time point is: newly diagnosed GD, antithyroid drugs for less than 3 months. PBMC RNA was the source of the TCR library. In building TCR beta libraries, iRepertoire HTBI primers were used together with Arm-PCR of CDR3 regions. Each CDR3 protein is one row after TCRdb ran MiXCR on the multiplex PCR reads. The data contain 400,000 to 500,000 distinct CDR3 sequences, less than 20% of them seen just once; the ten biggest clones take up 9.5% to 12%. This sample also appeared in a second study, on T cells in Graves' hyperthyroidism and ophthalmopathy.

Sequencing was performed on peripheral blood mononuclear cells (PBMCs), taken at new diagnosis, from a patient treated with antithyroid drugs. The source of these receptors is a woman in her 30s with Graves disease.

CDR3 DNA sequence: TGTGCCAGCAGTTTGACTAGCGGGCCTGACGAGCAGTACTTC. This translates into CASSLTSGPDEQYF. The J gene is TRBJ2-7, the V gene TRBV6-5; the match to TRBD2 covers 10 bases. This CDR3 is built from 14 residues. J was trimmed by 5 bases and V by 4 bases; bases with no gene match: 5. CDR1 MNHEY and CDR2 SVGAGI come from the germline V gene.

J is TRBJ2-5 and V is TRBV10-3; TRBD1 matches at 7 bases. The CDR3 runs 14 residues. Germline V lookup: CDR1 ENHRY, CDR2 SYGVKD. The J segment lost 1 base and the V segment lost 10 bases, leaving 9 bases of the junction unmatched. The CDR3 sequence: CATTAGTAQETQYF. As DNA, the CDR3 is TGTGCCACCACCGCCGGGACAGCCCAAGAGACCCAGTACTTC.

This clonotype was observed at least ten times. The rearrangement joins TRBV2 to TRBJ1-6; 9 nucleotides align to TRBD1. CDR1 is SNHLY and CDR2 is FYNNEI in the germline V gene. V dropped 6 bases and J dropped 8; count of bases not matched to a gene: 5. This CDR3 contains 14 residues. CDR3 in DNA: TGTGCCAGCAGGAGGGACAGGGATGATTCACCCCTCCACTTT. Amino acid sequence: CASRRDRDDSPLHF. Drawing the rest from reference TRBV2 and TRBJ1-6, the complete variable domain is EPEVTQTPSHQVTQMGQEVILRCVPISNHLYFYWYRQILGQKVEFLVSFYNNEISEKSEIFDDQFSVERPDGSNFTLKIRSTKLEDSAMYFCASRRDRDDSPLHFGNGTRLTVT.

This clonotype was found many times. The chain employs TRBV29-1 and TRBJ1-2, with a tentative D call TRBD1 (5 bases). This CDR3 contains 13 residues. CDR1 is SQVTM, CDR2 ANQGSEA, per germline. V was cut by 8 bases and J by 4 bases, with 17 bases left in between. The CDR3 is CSILGGTGYGYTF. The CDR3 DNA is TGCAGCATCCTCGGGGGAACGGGCTATGGCTACACCTTC.

The table lists this clonotype with many counts. The chain employs TRBV3-1 and TRBJ2-7, with D possibly being TRBD1 or TRBD2 (5 bases each). The V end lost 7 bases, the J end lost 0 bases, and 16 bases lay between the germline ends. CDR1 is LGHDT, CDR2 YNNKEL, per germline (reference sequence). The CDR3 sequence is 15 residues long. The DNA of the CDR3 is TGTGCCAGCACCCCGTCGGGACGACACTCCTACGAGCAGTACTTC. Translation gives CASTPSGRHSYEQYF.

This clonotype was observed many times. The chain uses TRBV4-2 and TRBJ2-5; D could derive from TRBD1 or TRBD2 (7 bases each). The germline V and J ends were trimmed by 4 bases and 4 bases, with 13 bases remaining between them. In germline, CDR1 is LGHNA, CDR2 YNFKEQ. CDR3 length: 14 amino acids. This chain's CDR3 is CASSRQGGRETQYF. CDR3 DNA: TGTGCCAGCAGCCGCCAGGGGGGGAGAGAGACCCAGTACTTC.

This rearrangement joins TRBV29-1 to TRBJ2-1; a possible D gene is TRBD2 (6 bases). Between the trimmed V and J ends, which lost 6 bases and 13 bases, there was a span of 16 bases. CDR3 length equals 11 residues. Germline CDR1 reads SQVTM; CDR2 reads ANQGSEA. For the CDR3, the DNA is TGCAGCGTACTCCGACTAGGCGAACAGTTCTTC. Translated: CSVLRLGEQFF.

This clonotype was picked up one time. The chain carries TRBV7-8 and TRBJ2-1, with TRBD2 matching 9 bases. The CDR3 is made up of 17 amino acids. Germline loops: CDR1 SGHVS, CDR2 FQNEAQ. V dropped 7 bases and J dropped 6; count of bases not matched to a gene: 16. The CDR3 sequence: CASTPYDSGSRLNEQFF. Written as DNA, the CDR3 is TGTGCCAGCACCCCTTATGATAGCGGGAGCAGACTCAATGAGCAGTTCTTC. Supplemented by reference TRBV7-8 and TRBJ2-1, the full variable domain reads GAGVSQSPRYKVAKRGQDVALRCDPISGHVSLFWYQQALGQGPEFLTYFQNEAQLDKSGLPSDRFFAERPEGSVSTLKIQRTQQEDSAVYLCASTPYDSGSRLNEQFFGPGTRLTVL.